This entry concerns a single T cell receptor beta chain. Its antigen is not identified. The data were obtained in a study of radiotherapy plus CTLA-4 blockade in lung cancer. Across the study: Patients showed objective responses in roughly 18% of cases, and disease control was achieved by about 30%.

Germline lookup yields CDR1 SGHTA and CDR2 FQGTGA. The ends were cut back, 5 bases at V and 4 bases at J, with 15 bases in the middle. This CDR3 comprises 15 residues. Alongside CTLA-4 blockade with ipilimumab, patients with chemo-refractory metastatic non-small-cell lung cancer received focal radiation. Assay used: immunoSEQ multiplex PCR; TCRdb lists only in-frame clones, some missing. The sample holds about 87,000 clones; around 86% are singletons and the top ten take 16%. Findings and limits, study-wide: In blood, early T cell clone dynamics reportedly predicted response best, together with interferon-beta. An expansion of tumor-derived TCR clones occurred in blood after radiotherapy plus ipilimumab.

The clonotype was recovered from a human donor with non-small cell lung cancer that progressed on radiotherapy plus ipilimumab. This sample comprised peripheral blood, obtained from a patient treated with radiotherapy plus ipilimumab. V usage is TRBV7-3 and J usage is TRBJ1-3; D not resolved. CDR3 sequence reads: CASSLPPEAGNTIYF. DNA of the CDR3: TGTGCCAGCAGCCTCCCGCCGGAGGCCGGAAACACCATATATTTT.